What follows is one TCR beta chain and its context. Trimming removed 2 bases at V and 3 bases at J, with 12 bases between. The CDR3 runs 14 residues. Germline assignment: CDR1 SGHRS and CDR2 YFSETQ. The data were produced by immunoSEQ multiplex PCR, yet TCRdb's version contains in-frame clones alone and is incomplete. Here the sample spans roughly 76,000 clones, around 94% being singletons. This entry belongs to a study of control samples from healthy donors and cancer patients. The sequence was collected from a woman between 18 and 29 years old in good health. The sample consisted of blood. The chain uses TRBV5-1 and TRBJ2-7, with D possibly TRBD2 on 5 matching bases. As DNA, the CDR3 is TGCGCCAGCAGCTTTACTAGTTCCGGCTACGAGCAGTACTTC. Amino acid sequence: CASSFTSSGYEQYF.